The rows below give T cell receptor beta chains drawn from one sample of a study of shared clonotypes between healthy human individuals. Sequencing was performed with immunoSEQ multiplex PCR; in TCRdb, only in-frame clones are kept and a portion is missing. The sample lists about 550,000 clones, roughly 95% occurring once. Sequencing was done on a sample of naive CD8+ T cells sorted from blood. These receptors were taken from a woman in her thirties in good health. Each CDR3 is given with its conserved first and last residue. D genes are given only for firm matches. Clone size, where shown, is once, few, many, or a class for clones that have expanded.

.,TRBV19,.,TRBJ2-5,TGTGCCAGTAGTATGGGACCAGTAATATACCAAGAGACCCAGTACTTC,CASSMGPVIYQETQYF
TRBD2,TRBV19,.,TRBJ2-7,TGTGCCAGTAGTATAGATGGACTAGCGGGAGAGGCGGGCGAGCAGTACTTC,CASSIDGLAGEAGEQYF
TRBD1,TRBV28,.,TRBJ2-7,TGTGCCAGCAGTTCCTCAGGGGGAAGCGGCCCTTACGAGCAGTACTTC,CASSSSGGSGPYEQYF
TRBD1,TRBV2,.,TRBJ2-3,TGTGCCAGCACCGCAGGACAGGGGTTGGTGAAAGATACGCAGTATTTT,CASTAGQGLVKDTQYF
TRBD1,TRBV28,once,TRBJ2-7,TGTGCCAGCAGACGGGGACAGGGATATTACGAGCAGTACTTC,CASRRGQGYYEQYF
.,TRBV27,.,TRBJ2-1,TGTGCCAGCAGTTTATCGGCGGGATCCGCCTACAATGAGCAGTTCTTC,CASSLSAGSAYNEQFF
TRBD2,TRBV4-2,.,TRBJ2-7,TGTGCCAGCAGCAGGACTAGCGGGAGCTCCTACGAGCAGTACTTC,CASSRTSGSSYEQYF
.,TRBV7-9,.,TRBJ2-3,TGTGCCAGCAGCCTTGGCGTACAAAGCACAGATACGCAGTATTTT,CASSLGVQSTDTQYF
TRBD1,TRBV5-1,.,TRBJ2-7,TGCGCCAGCAGCTTGCGACAGGGAATCTACGAGCAGTACTTC,CASSLRQGIYEQYF
.,TRBV7-9,.,TRBJ2-7,TGTGCCAGCAGCTTAGGGGACTACGAGCAGTACTTC,CASSLGDYEQYF
.,TRBV5-1,.,TRBJ2-7,TGCGCCAGCAGCAGGGCCTCCTACGAGCAGTACTTC,CASSRASYEQYF
TRBD1,TRBV19,.,TRBJ2-3,TGTGCCAGTAGTATTTTAGGAGACAGGGCATCAGATACGCAGTATTTT,CASSILGDRASDTQYF
.,TRBV28,once,TRBJ2-7,TGTGCCAGCAGTTTTAGACAGAGCTACGAGCAGTACTTC,CASSFRQSYEQYF
.,TRBV30,.,TRBJ1-6,TGTGCCTGGAGTGTACACGCCGGGTCCTATAATTCACCCCTCCACTTT,CAWSVHAGSYNSPLHF
.,TRBV5-4,.,TRBJ2-7,TGTGCCAGCAGCCGTGGACAGACGAGCGTACACGAGCAGTACTTC,CASSRGQTSVHEQYF
TRBD1,TRBV14,.,TRBJ1-4,TGTGCCAGCAGCCAAGATCTCGCGACAGGGAATGGTGAAAAACTGTTTTTT,CASSQDLATGNGEKLFF
TRBD2,TRBV16,.,TRBJ2-2,TGTGCCAGCAGCCAAACTAGCGGGAACACCGGGGAGCTGTTTTTT,CASSQTSGNTGELFF